The sequence of this T cell receptor (beta chain) was determined in a study of T cells in Graves' hyperthyroidism and ophthalmopathy. Study findings and constraints: In the blood, most expanded thyroid clonotypes above 0.001 appeared as well.

Comment on this clonotype: Its specificity is unknown.

Exclusions: uncontrolled infection, other autoimmune disease, pregnancy, lactation. The source material, RNA transcripts, was used to amplify TCR beta CDR3 regions. RT-PCR in the first round (using the HTBI primer set) targeted the TCR CDR3. TCRdb redid the calling of the multiplex PCR reads with MiXCR, one entry per CDR3 protein. Among a few hundred thousand distinct CDR3 sequences listed, just under 15% were seen once. The germline CDR1 and CDR2 sequences are SNHLY and FYNNEI. V lost 9 bases to trimming and J lost 2 bases, with 14 bases between them. This CDR3 has 13 residues. The TCR originated in a woman aged 25-40 years with Graves' hyperthyroidism. J is TRBJ2-7 and V is TRBV2; D is undetermined. Sequencing input: blood. CDR3 residues: CARRQAQAYEQYF. Written as DNA, the CDR3 is TGTGCCAGGAGGCAAGCGCAGGCCTACGAGCAGTACTTC.